The 19 T cell receptor beta chains below were found in one sample sequenced in a study of shared clonotypes between healthy human individuals (dated by TCRdb to the early 2020s). Library prep was done by the immunoSEQ multiplex PCR assay. The immuneACCESS repertoire file appears here via TCRdb, limited to in-frame rearrangements. These files lack a portion of the clones; in checked studies, under half of the deficit traces to unresolved V genes, and the cause of the others is not known. Across this sample there are over 400,000 clones, with about 96% seen only once. About 0.067% of the sample goes to the ten largest clones. The specimen sequenced was naive CD4+ T cells sorted from blood. The cell subset or site label corresponds to: CD45RA+ positively selected. Receptors were obtained from a woman between 25 and 40 years old in good health.

This chain links TRBV6-5 with TRBJ2-1; either TRBD1 or TRBD2 may fit D (5 bases each). The CDR3 extends over 15 amino acids. The V gene lost 2 bases and the J gene lost 3 bases, with 11 bases spanning the gap. Germline V gene lookup returns CDR1 MNHEY and CDR2 SVGAGI. CDR3 residues: CASSYRTGHYNEQFF. The CDR3 nucleotides read TGTGCCAGCAGTTACCGGACTGGACACTACAATGAGCAGTTCTTC.

This clone came up once. The chain carries TRBV2 and TRBJ2-1; D is undetermined. Germline V gene sequence: CDR1 SNHLY, CDR2 FYNNEI. The CDR3 extends over 14 amino acids. Trimming cost V 1 base and J 9 bases, with 13 bases left between them. The CDR3 sequence is CASSEVVTLSEQFF. As DNA, the CDR3 is TGTGCCAGCAGTGAAGTAGTGACTTTGAGTGAGCAGTTCTTC.

A remark on this clone: Other nucleotide sequences in the sample specify the same CDR3. The chain's CDR3 is CASSLGLAGSSYNEQFF. DNA of the CDR3: TGCGCCAGCAGCTTGGGACTAGCGGGGAGCTCCTACAATGAGCAGTTCTTC. The chain combines TRBV5-1 with TRBJ2-1, with 11 bases matching TRBD2. Germline assignment: CDR1 SGHRS and CDR2 YFSETQ. The V gene end was trimmed by 0 bases and the J gene end by 0 bases; junction bases not matched to a gene: 2. The CDR3 loop spans 17 amino acids.

The genes are TRBV18 and TRBJ2-7, with 12 positions matching TRBD2. Per germline, CDR1 KGHSH and CDR2 LQKENI. Trimming at V came to 5 bases and at J to 5 bases, leaving 7 bases not matched to a gene. The CDR3 is 15 residues long. DNA for the CDR3: TGTGCCAGCTCAGGGCTAGCGGGAGGGAAGGACGAGCAGTACTTC. Translation: CASSGLAGGKDEQYF.

This clone was observed once. The chain has TRBV19 and TRBJ1-5; 9 bases agree with TRBD1. Looked up from germline, CDR1 is LNHDA and CDR2 is SQIVND (reference sequence). CDR3 size: 15 residues. With V trimmed by 3 bases and J by 6 bases, 6 bases remained unmatched. CDR3 residues: CASSMKGTGLQPQHF. The CDR3 coding sequence is TGTGCCAGTAGTATGAAGGGGACAGGGCTTCAGCCCCAGCATTTT.

The chain employs TRBV2 and TRBJ2-1; D not certain. Germline CDR1 SNHLY, CDR2 FYNNEI. V lost 11 bases and J lost 4, with 9 bases in between. The CDR3 has 11 residues. CDR3 in amino acids: CAASTYNEQFF. DNA for the CDR3: TGTGCCGCCAGCACATACAATGAGCAGTTCTTC.

This chain connects TRBV5-1 to TRBJ2-7; TRBD1 might be the D (6 bases). Looked up from germline, CDR1 is SGHRS and CDR2 is YFSETQ. The CDR3 sequence is 15 residues long. V was cut by 2 bases and J by 2 bases, with 14 bases left in between. In nucleotides, the CDR3 is TGCGCCAGCAGCTTTGGGGGCCCCGGGGCCTACGAGCAGTACTTC. This translates into CASSFGGPGAYEQYF.

CDR3 nucleotides: TGTGCCAGCAGCGCAAGGGGGGGGATCCCCTCCTACAATGAGCAGTTCTTC. Protein sequence: CASSARGGIPSYNEQFF. The V call is TRBV9, the J call TRBJ2-1; TRBD2 might be the D (7 bases). The CDR3 extends over 17 amino acids. Trimming pared 3 bases from V and 0 bases from J, leaving 16 bases between. CDR1 SGDLS and CDR2 YYNGEE come from the germline V gene.

The chain joins TRBV5-4 to TRBJ2-2; TRBD1 matches at 8 bases. CDR3 length: 16 amino acids. Germline assignment: CDR1 SGHNT and CDR2 YYREEE (reference sequence). V was pared by 4 bases and J by 5 bases, with 10 bases of the junction left unmatched. CDR3 amino acids: CASSAYWTGNTGELFF. The CDR3 nucleotides read TGTGCCAGCAGCGCCTACTGGACAGGGAATACCGGGGAGCTGTTTTTT.

This clone has a handful of counts. This sequence joins TRBV27 and TRBJ1-2; D is ambiguous. V dropped 4 bases and J dropped 8 bases, with 14 bases sitting between them. Germline V gene sequence: CDR1 MNHEY, CDR2 SMNVEV (reference sequence). There are 13 residues in the CDR3. CDR3: CASSSGLASGYTF. In DNA, the CDR3 is TGTGCCAGCAGTTCGGGGTTGGCTTCGGGCTACACCTTC.

V usage is TRBV4-2 and J usage is TRBJ2-7, with a tentative D call TRBD1 (5 bases). Trimming cost V 0 bases and J 3 bases, with 27 bases left between them. Germline assignment: CDR1 LGHNA and CDR2 YNFKEQ. The CDR3 sequence is 20 residues long. The CDR3 is CASSQDTGPTRGIRVYEQYF. CDR3 nucleotide sequence: TGTGCCAGCAGCCAAGATACAGGCCCGACACGTGGGATTAGAGTCTACGAGCAGTACTTC.

V and J are TRBV2 and TRBJ1-1; D is unclear. CDR1 SNHLY and CDR2 FYNNEI come from the germline V gene. Deletions cut 7 bases from V and 1 base from J, with 13 bases between. The CDR3 length is 14 residues. CDR3 sequence: CASTEGVQNTEAFF. CDR3 coding DNA: TGTGCCAGCACCGAAGGCGTTCAGAACACTGAAGCTTTCTTT.

This clone was seen more than once but under ten times. The CDR3 region is CASRPGQYNEQFF. CDR3 sequence (DNA): TGTGCCAGCAGACCGGGACAGTACAATGAGCAGTTCTTC. The rearrangement links TRBV28 to TRBJ2-1; 7 bases agree with TRBD1. Trimming cost V 6 bases and J 4 bases; bases outside gene matches: 3. The CDR3 sequence is 13 residues long. In germline, CDR1 is MDHEN, CDR2 SYDVKM.

The V gene is TRBV27, the J gene TRBJ1-5; D remains unclear. Trimming cost V 4 bases and J 0 bases, with 16 bases left between them. The CDR3 covers 17 residues. CDR1 and CDR2 (germline): MNHEY, SMNVEV (reference sequence). The CDR3 region is CASSSFLSSDSNQPQHF. In nucleotides, the CDR3 is TGTGCCAGCAGTTCGTTCTTATCTTCAGATAGCAATCAGCCCCAGCATTTT.

The genes are TRBV18 and TRBJ2-2; D gene unclear. CDR3 length equals 16 residues. The germline CDR1 and CDR2 sequences are KGHSH and LQKENI. V shed 6 bases and J shed 0 bases, with 14 bases lying between them. The CDR3 nucleotides read TGTGCCAGCTCCCCCACGAGCAAAACGAACACCGGGGAGCTGTTTTTT. Translating gives CASSPTSKTNTGELFF.

The chain recombines TRBV4-2 with TRBJ2-1; D is ambiguous. Trimming removed 4 bases at V and 8 bases at J, with 6 bases between. Looked up from germline, CDR1 is LGHNA and CDR2 is YNFKEQ. The CDR3 spans 11 residues. The CDR3 DNA reads TGTGCCAGCAGCCGCACCTATGAGCAGTTCTTC. Protein: CASSRTYEQFF.

This clone was recorded once. The genes are TRBV6-5 and TRBJ1-4, with 8 bases fitting TRBD1. Germline CDR1 MNHEY, CDR2 SVGAGI. The CDR3 sequence is 15 residues long. The V gene end was trimmed by 6 bases and the J gene end by 6 bases; junction bases not matched to a gene: 9. The chain's CDR3 is CASSPTGGGDEKLFF. The CDR3 nucleotides read TGTGCCAGCAGCCCCACAGGGGGAGGGGATGAAAAACTGTTTTTT.

This chain connects TRBV7-2 to TRBJ2-5, with unresolved D. TRBJ2-7 matches the DNA end more closely, so the J call is doubtful. The CDR3 sequence is 12 residues long. Germline CDR1 SGHTA, CDR2 FQGNSA. CDR3 sequence (DNA): TGTGCCAGCAGGGGATCAGCCTACGAGCAGTACTTC. It translates to CASRGSAYEQYF.

The chain recombines TRBV18 with TRBJ1-2, with a weak D call TRBD1 (5 bases). This CDR3 region has 15 residues. V was shortened by 0 bases and J by 7 bases, with 15 bases between the two germline ends. Germline CDR1 is KGHSH and CDR2 is LQKENI. DNA for the CDR3: TGTGCCAGCTCACCACCGGGGACGACGGTAACTGGCTACACCTTC. Translating gives CASSPPGTTVTGYTF.